The 29 T cell receptor beta chains listed next were all sequenced from one sample in a study of cytomegalovirus exposure and HLA in healthy donors. This PCR relied on a set of 60 Vbeta primers and 13 Jbeta primers. TCRdb's table, derived via immunoSEQ multiplex PCR, lists solely in-frame clones and lacks some. Here the sample spans under 200,000 clones, roughly 79% being singletons. The specimen was PBMCs. The receptors come from a man in his thirties or forties in good health and CMV-seronegative.

The V gene is TRBV15, the J gene TRBJ1-1; TRBD1 might be the D (5 bases). This CDR3 is built from 13 residues. CDR1 and CDR2 from the germline V gene are LNHNV and YYDKDF (reference sequence). V was shortened by 3 bases and J by 1 base, with 6 bases between the two germline ends. The CDR3 sequence: CATSRGGNTEAFF. The CDR3 DNA follows: TGTGCCACCAGCAGGGGGGGGAACACTGAAGCTTTCTTT.

CDR3 loop: CASSYGAQGGNEQFF. In DNA, the CDR3 is TGTGCCAGCAGTTACGGTGCCCAGGGAGGCAATGAGCAGTTCTTC. This chain connects TRBV6-5 to TRBJ2-1; D is perhaps TRBD2 (6 bases). CDR3 size: 15 residues. Looked up from germline, CDR1 is MNHEY and CDR2 is SVGAGI. Trimming removed 2 bases at V and 6 bases at J, with 14 bases between.

This rearrangement joins TRBV19 to TRBJ2-7; D might be TRBD1 (6 bases). Germline assignment: CDR1 LNHDA and CDR2 SQIVND (reference sequence). There are 13 residues in the CDR3. Trimming left V 9 bases short and J 0 bases short, with 12 bases between. CDR3 bases: TGTGCCAGCCTGACAGGCCTCTCCTACGAGCAGTACTTC. Its translation: CASLTGLSYEQYF.

This chain links TRBV18 with TRBJ2-6; D may be TRBD1 (5 bases). Germline-derived CDR1 and CDR2 are KGHSH and LQKENI. The CDR3 loop spans 14 amino acids. The V end was cut by 6 bases, the J end by 2 bases, with 8 bases between. The CDR3 loop reads CASSVDTGANVLTF. CDR3 nucleotides: TGTGCCAGCTCGGTGGACACTGGGGCCAACGTCCTGACTTTC.

The genes are TRBV2 and TRBJ1-6; the D gene is possibly TRBD1 (5 bases). The CDR3 extends over 15 amino acids. Germline assignment: CDR1 SNHLY and CDR2 FYNNEI. V lost 0 bases to trimming and J lost 10 bases, with 13 bases between them. CDR3 sequence reads: CASSEARQGGSPLHF. CDR3 nucleotides: TGTGCCAGCAGTGAAGCGCGGCAGGGAGGCTCACCCCTCCACTTT.

The chain is built from TRBV19 and TRBJ2-4; TRBD2 might be the D (6 bases). The length of the CDR3 is 14 residues. Germline V CDR1 and CDR2: LNHDA, SQIVND (reference sequence). Trimming removed 6 bases from V and 0 bases from J, with 9 bases in between. The CDR3 sequence: CASRSGVAKNIQYF. CDR3 in DNA: TGTGCCAGTAGATCGGGGGTAGCCAAAAACATTCAGTACTTC. The complete variable domain, with remaining parts taken from reference TRBV19 and TRBJ2-4, reads DGGITQSPKYLFRKEGQNVTLSCEQNLNHDAMYWYRQDPGQGLRLIYYSQIVNDFQKGDIAEGYSVSREKKESFPLTVTSAQKNPTAFYLCASRSGVAKNIQYFGAGTRLSVL.

This clone was observed a handful of times. The chain employs TRBV5-1 and TRBJ2-5; 7 bases fit TRBD1. The CDR3 runs 14 residues. V shed 8 bases and J 2 bases; nucleotides not matched to a gene: 9. Germline CDR1 reads SGHRS; CDR2 reads YFSETQ. CDR3 sequence (DNA): TGCGCCAGTACCTATAGGGGACAGCAAGAGACCCAGTACTTC. Encoded protein: CASTYRGQQETQYF.

V is TRBV30 and J is TRBJ2-3, with D maybe TRBD2 (6 bases). The CDR3 covers 13 residues. Trimming removed 0 bases at V and 5 bases at J, with 9 bases between. Germline V gene lookup returns CDR1 GTSNPN and CDR2 SVGIG (reference sequence). CDR3 nucleotide sequence: TGTGCCTGGAGTGTCGGGGGTGGAGATACGCAGTATTTT. Translating it yields CAWSVGGGDTQYF.

The V gene is TRBV9, the J gene TRBJ2-5; weak D call: TRBD1 (5 bases). The length of the CDR3 is 15 residues. Germline assignment: CDR1 SGDLS and CDR2 YYNGEE. V was cut by 4 bases and J by 2 bases, with 15 bases left in between. DNA of the CDR3: TGTGCCAGCAGCCCTAGGGGTAGCAGTCAAGAGACCCAGTACTTC. Residues: CASSPRGSSQETQYF. Based on the CDR3 plus reference TRBV9 and TRBJ2-5, the full variable domain is DSGVTQTPKHLITATGQRVTLRCSPRSGDLSVYWYQQSLDQGLQFLIQYYNGEERAKGNILERFSAQQFPDLHSELNLSSLELGDSALYFCASSPRGSSQETQYFGPGTRLLVL.

The V and J genes are TRBV27 and TRBJ1-1, with 9 nucleotides matching TRBD1. The CDR3 is 18 residues long. V dropped 5 bases and J dropped 3; count of bases not matched to a gene: 16. The germline gives CDR1 MNHEY, CDR2 SMNVEV (reference sequence). Here the CDR3 reads CASSRHRGLVGSDTEAFF. The CDR3 coding sequence is TGTGCCAGCAGTCGCCACAGGGGGCTGGTTGGTAGTGACACTGAAGCTTTCTTT.

The V gene is TRBV5-6, the J gene TRBJ2-7, with TRBD1 as a possible D gene (8 bases). CDR3 length: 17 amino acids. Looked up from germline, CDR1 is SGHDT and CDR2 is YYEEEE. The V gene lost 3 bases and the J gene lost 0 bases, with 19 bases spanning the gap. The CDR3 region is CASSSAGQELISYEQYF. The CDR3 DNA is TGTGCCAGCAGCTCAGCGGGACAGGAGCTGATCTCCTACGAGCAGTACTTC. Variable domain in full (rest from reference TRBV5-6 and TRBJ2-7): DAGVTQSPTHLIKTRGQQVTLRCSPKSGHDTVSWYQQALGQGPQFIFQYYEEEERQRGNFPDRFSGHQFPNYSSELNVNALLLGDSALYLCASSSAGQELISYEQYFGPGTRLTVT.

The gene calls are TRBV6-6 and TRBJ1-4; 9 bases align to TRBD1. The CDR3 runs to 14 residues. J lost 8 bases, V lost 6 bases, and 7 bases had no gene match. CDR1 and CDR2 from the germline V gene are MNHNY and SVGAGI (reference sequence). For the CDR3, the DNA is TGTGCCAGCAGGCCGGGACAGGGAGGGGAAAAACTGTTTTTT. Protein sequence: CASRPGQGGEKLFF.

The V call is TRBV6-6, the J call TRBJ2-7; 10 bases fit TRBD1. V shed 6 bases and J 3 bases; nucleotides not matched to a gene: 8. Germline CDR1 and CDR2: MNHNY and SVGAGI (reference sequence). There are 15 residues in the CDR3. The CDR3: CASRTGQGGNYEQYF. CDR3 DNA sequence: TGTGCCAGCAGAACCGGACAGGGGGGCAACTACGAGCAGTACTTC.

The chain is built from TRBV6-1 and TRBJ1-5; 9 bases map to TRBD1. The V gene's germline CDR1 is MNHNS and CDR2 SASEGT. This CDR3 comprises 14 residues. With 6 bases clipped from V and 6 bases from J, the junction kept 6 bases outside the gene matches. CDR3 loop: CASSGTGQRQPQHF. The DNA of the CDR3 is TGTGCCAGCAGCGGGACAGGGCAACGTCAGCCCCAGCATTTT.

The rearrangement joins TRBV5-1 to TRBJ2-5, with TRBD1 matching 7 bases. The germline V gene encodes CDR1 SGHRS and CDR2 YFSETQ. J gave up 5 bases and V 4 bases, and 8 bases lay outside the gene matches. This CDR3 spans 14 amino acids. The CDR3 sequence: CASSPYRGRETQYF. DNA of the CDR3: TGCGCCAGCAGCCCCTACAGGGGACGGGAGACCCAGTACTTC.

This sequence joins TRBV18 and TRBJ1-1, with D unresolved. The V gene's germline CDR1 is KGHSH and CDR2 LQKENI. The CDR3 sequence is 15 residues long. Trimming removed 3 bases from V and 3 bases from J, with 14 bases in between. CDR3 coding DNA: TGTGCCAGCTCACCTTCCACACCACAATACACTGAAGCTTTCTTT. It translates to CASSPSTPQYTEAFF.

The chain is built from TRBV28 and TRBJ2-3; D is perhaps TRBD2 (6 bases). This CDR3 contains 15 residues. The V end was cut by 4 bases, the J end by 4 bases, with 15 bases between. CDR1 and CDR2 from the germline V gene are MDHEN and SYDVKM. CDR3 bases: TGTGCCAGCAGTTCCCCGGAGGGGCATGCAGATACGCAGTATTTT. This gives the protein CASSSPEGHADTQYF.

This chain connects TRBV29-1 to TRBJ2-1; D possibly corresponds to TRBD2 (6 bases). Trimming removed 4 bases at V and 0 bases at J, with 13 bases between. CDR3 length equals 15 residues. Germline CDR1 SQVTM, CDR2 ANQGSEA. CDR3 amino acids: CSVVKLAASYNEQFF. Here the CDR3 DNA reads TGCAGCGTTGTGAAACTAGCAGCCTCCTACAATGAGCAGTTCTTC.

The CDR3 spells CASSLERTVNIQYF. For the CDR3, the DNA is TGTGCCAGCAGCTTAGAGAGGACAGTAAACATTCAGTACTTC. This chain joins TRBV11-2 and TRBJ2-4; D is possibly TRBD1 (6 bases). V lost 0 bases to trimming and J lost 6 bases, with 9 bases between them. Looked up from germline, CDR1 is SGHAT and CDR2 is FQNNGV. The CDR3 runs to 14 residues. The full variable domain, its missing parts supplied by reference TRBV11-2 and TRBJ2-4, is EAGVAQSPRYKIIEKRQSVAFWCNPISGHATLYWYQQILGQGPKLLIQFQNNGVVDDSQLPKDRFSAERLKGVDSTLKIQPAKLEDSAVYLCASSLERTVNIQYFGAGTRLSVL.

This chain joins TRBV28 and TRBJ1-3, with no clear D. V shed 5 bases and J shed 0 bases, with 14 bases lying between them. The CDR3 has 16 residues. CDR1 is MDHEN and CDR2 is SYDVKM in the germline V gene. This CDR3 reads CASSPPRFFSGNTIYF. CDR3 sequence (DNA): TGTGCCAGCAGTCCGCCCAGGTTCTTCTCTGGAAACACCATATATTTT.

V is TRBV5-6 and J is TRBJ2-3; D may be TRBD2 (5 bases). The CDR3 sequence is 13 residues long. Between the trimmed V and J ends, which lost 4 bases and 3 bases, there was a span of 9 bases. The V gene's germline CDR1 is SGHDT and CDR2 YYEEEE. The CDR3 loop reads CASSSSGTDTQYF. As DNA, the CDR3 is TGTGCCAGCAGCAGTTCGGGGACAGATACGCAGTATTTT. The whole variable domain, filled in from reference TRBV5-6 and TRBJ2-3, reads DAGVTQSPTHLIKTRGQQVTLRCSPKSGHDTVSWYQQALGQGPQFIFQYYEEEERQRGNFPDRFSGHQFPNYSSELNVNALLLGDSALYLCASSSSGTDTQYFGPGTRLTVL.

V and J are TRBV6-5 and TRBJ1-5, with TRBD1 as a possible D gene (5 bases). With 4 bases removed from V and 4 bases from J, the gap between germline ends came to 8 bases. The CDR3 is 13 amino acids. Germline values: CDR1 MNHEY, CDR2 SVGAGI. CDR3 nucleotides: TGTGCCAGCAGTTTCGGGGGGAATCAGCCCCAGCATTTT. Its translation is CASSFGGNQPQHF.

The V call is TRBV29-1, the J call TRBJ1-2; 7 bases agree with TRBD1. Germline lookup yields CDR1 SQVTM and CDR2 ANQGSEA. The trim removed 6 bases at V and 0 bases at J, leaving 10 bases unmatched. The CDR3 spans 15 residues. CDR3 protein: CSVRGQESTNYGYTF. The CDR3 region has the DNA TGCAGCGTCCGTGGACAGGAAAGTACTAACTATGGCTACACCTTC.

J is TRBJ2-7 and V is TRBV27, with 9 bases fitting TRBD2. V was pared by 7 bases and J by 6 bases, with 4 bases of the junction left unmatched. This CDR3 spans 12 amino acids. Germline CDR1 reads MNHEY; CDR2 reads SMNVEV (reference sequence). CDR3 coding DNA: TGTGCCAGCAACCGAGCGGGAGGCGAGCAGTACTTC. Translation gives CASNRAGGEQYF.

The genes are TRBV7-2 and TRBJ1-5; TRBD1 matches 8 bases. V lost 5 bases, J lost 7 bases, and 7 bases stayed unmatched. The V gene's germline CDR1 is SGHTA and CDR2 FQGNSA. This CDR3 is built from 14 residues. The CDR3 sequence: CASSLQGAEQPQHF. The CDR3, as DNA: TGTGCCAGCAGCCTGCAGGGGGCTGAACAGCCCCAGCATTTT.

The chain employs TRBV5-6 and TRBJ1-2, with 8 bases lining up with TRBD1. V gave up 2 bases and J gave up 8 bases; unmatched junction bases: 11. This CDR3 spans 15 amino acids. In germline, CDR1 is SGHDT, CDR2 YYEEEE. For the CDR3, the DNA is TGTGCCAGCAGCTTAATCTGGCAGGGGGCGCGGGGCTACACCTTC. Amino acid sequence: CASSLIWQGARGYTF.

The chain uses TRBV5-1 and TRBJ1-1; 7 bases are a match to TRBD1. CDR3 length: 15 residues. Germline trimming cut 2 bases from V and 0 bases from J; bases unmatched to any gene: 4. CDR1 and CDR2 from the germline V gene are SGHRS and YFSETQ. The CDR3 nucleotides read TGCGCCAGCAGCTTAGGGACAGCGTTGAACACTGAAGCTTTCTTT. Translated, it gives CASSLGTALNTEAFF.

The chain employs TRBV5-3 and TRBJ2-7; D gene unclear. TRBV5-3 is noted as an ORF with a role that remains uncertain. The CDR3 is 13 amino acids. Trimming removed 0 bases from V and 4 bases from J, with 8 bases in between. This CDR3 is CARSLAEVYEQYF. DNA for the CDR3: TGTGCCAGAAGCTTGGCCGAGGTTTACGAGCAGTACTTC.

This clone has a handful of counts. The J gene is TRBJ2-7, the V gene TRBV30; TRBD1 aligns across 9 bases. V gave up 2 bases and J gave up 5 bases; unmatched junction bases: 4. This CDR3 spans 13 amino acids. In germline, CDR1 is GTSNPN, CDR2 SVGIG (reference sequence). The CDR3: CAWSNRGLNEQYF. The DNA for the CDR3 is TGTGCCTGGAGTAACAGGGGGCTTAACGAGCAGTACTTC.